Shown below are 16 T cell receptor beta chains from a single sample sequenced in a study of T cells in women clearing cervical HPV infection. Clones were sequenced by immunoSEQ multiplex PCR, and TCRdb holds only the in-frame ones, with some missing. Its clone listing holds under 50,000 clones. Sequenced sample: blood buffy coat. These receptors were collected from a woman aged 18-69 years with a cervical HPV16 infection that either progressed to CIN3+ or cleared (not recorded which).

Turning to this clone: Sequencing ends 3 residues short of the CDR3 end; the germline J gene provides the rest. This chain joins TRBV19 and TRBJ1-5; TRBD1 matches at 8 bases. CDR3 length: 13 residues. V was pared by 6 bases and J by 2 bases, with 0 bases of the junction left unmatched. The germline gives CDR1 LNHDA, CDR2 SQIVND (reference sequence). CDR3 residues: CASRTGGNQPQHF. CDR3 bases read: TGTGCCAGTAGGACAGGGGGCAATCAGCCC.

The sequenced part of the CDR3 DNA is TGCAGTGCTAATAGCGGACAAGAGACC. Translating gives CSANSGQET. The full CDR3 is CSANSGQETQYF. V gene TRBV20-1 combines with J gene TRBJ2-5; D is possibly TRBD2 (6 bases). Sequencing ends 3 residues short of the CDR3 end; the germline J gene provides the rest. Trimming left V 4 bases short and J 2 bases short, with 8 bases between. Germline V CDR1 and CDR2: DFQATT, SNEGSKA (reference sequence). This CDR3 is built from 12 residues.

CDR3 in amino acids: CASIQGGNYGYTF. The DNA read from the CDR3 is TGTGCCAGCATTCAGGGGGGCAACTATGGC. V is TRBV7-9 and J is TRBJ1-2; 7 bases are a match to TRBD1. The read comes to an end 3 residues before the CDR3 does, leaving the germline J gene to fill in the end. Trimming cost V 7 bases and J 2 bases; bases outside gene matches: 4. Germline CDR1 reads SEHNR; CDR2 reads FQNEAQ (reference sequence). The CDR3 totals 13 residues.

Notes on this clone: The read gets to within 3 residues of the CDR3 end, and the germline J gene fills in the rest. This chain links TRBV30 with TRBJ1-3; D call uncertain. Germline CDR1 and CDR2: GTSNPN and SVGIG (reference sequence). This CDR3 spans 13 amino acids. Between the trimmed V and J ends, which lost 4 bases and 4 bases, there was a span of 11 bases. The CDR3 spells CAWTRGIGNTIYF. The DNA read from the CDR3 is TGTGCCTGGACCCGAGGCATCGGAAACACC. Using reference TRBV30 and TRBJ1-3 for the parts outside the CDR3, the full variable domain is SQTIHQWPATLVQPVGSPLSLECTVEGTSNPNLYWYRQAAGRGLQLLFYSVGIGQISSEVPQNLSASRPQDRQFILSSKKLLLSDSGFYLCAWTRGIGNTIYFGEGSWLTVV.

The CDR3 bases that were read are TGCAGCGTTGGGGAGGGAGGGGTCGAAAAA. Translation: CSVGEGGVEK. The full CDR3 reads CSVGEGGVEKLFF. The V call is TRBV29-1, the J call TRBJ1-4, with TRBD1 as a possible D gene (5 bases). Coverage ceases 3 residues before the CDR3 finishes, and the germline J gene fills in the end. The V gene's germline CDR1 is SQVTM and CDR2 ANQGSEA. Trimming shortened V by 4 bases and J by 8 bases, and 14 bases separated the two germline ends. This CDR3 is 13 amino acids long.

Comment on this clone: Coverage ceases 3 residues before the CDR3 finishes, and the germline J gene fills in the end. The rearrangement joins TRBV20-1 to TRBJ2-5; TRBD1 matches 8 bases. There are 14 residues in the CDR3. Unmatched junction bases numbered 6, after V lost 5 bases and J lost 1 base. From germline, CDR1 is DFQATT and CDR2 SNEGSKA (reference sequence). CDR3: CSASDREIQETQYF. CDR3 DNA (partial): TGCAGTGCTTCGGACAGGGAAATCCAAGAGACC.

As to this clone: Read coverage stops 3 residues before the CDR3 terminus; the germline J gene supplies the remainder. The rearrangement uses TRBV2 and TRBJ2-4; 11 nucleotides align to TRBD1. J gave up 7 bases and V 6 bases, and 8 bases lay outside the gene matches. The CDR3 spans 15 residues. Germline values: CDR1 SNHLY, CDR2 FYNNEI. The CDR3 spells CASRGTGGERNIQYF. The part of the CDR3 DNA that was read is TGTGCCAGCAGGGGGACAGGGGGAGAAAGGAACATT.

Worth noting for this clone: The sequenced fragment ends 3 residues before the CDR3 boundary, so the rest is inferred from the germline J gene. This rearrangement joins TRBV19 to TRBJ1-5, with D hard to call. CDR3 length: 13 residues. V shed 11 bases and J shed 4 bases, with 15 bases lying between them. CDR1 and CDR2 from the germline V gene are LNHDA and SQIVND (reference sequence). CDR3 amino acids: CAGVPLGNQPQHF. The sequenced CDR3 bases are TGTGCCGGAGTCCCCCTCGGGAATCAGCCC.

Turning to this clone: The read finishes 3 residues shy of the CDR3 end, and the germline J gene is used to complete it. The chain joins TRBV14 to TRBJ2-7; no clear D gene. The V end was cut by 4 bases, the J end by 4 bases, with 17 bases between. This CDR3 is built from 15 residues. Germline CDR1 reads SGHDN; CDR2 reads FVKESK. The covered CDR3 bases are TGTGCCAGCAGCCTGCAGACCGTAAACGGGTACGAG. Its protein is CASSLQTVNGYE. The entire CDR3 is CASSLQTVNGYEQYF.

As to this clone: Read data end 3 residues before the CDR3 end; the end is taken from the germline J gene. This sequence joins TRBV19 and TRBJ1-6, with TRBD1 matching 8 bases. Germline V gives CDR1 LNHDA, CDR2 SQIVND (reference sequence). CDR3 length equals 14 residues. The V and J ends lost 7 bases and 7 bases, in that order; junction bases with no gene match: 6. The DNA read from the CDR3 is TGTGCCAGTACCGGACAGGGACCAAATTCACCC. This codes for CASTGQGPNSP. The full CDR3 reads CASTGQGPNSPLHF.

With regard to this clone: The DNA ends 3 residues before the CDR3 does, and the rest of the CDR3 is filled in from the germline J gene. This chain connects TRBV7-8 to TRBJ2-2; 7 positions agree with TRBD1. CDR1 SGHVS and CDR2 FQNEAQ come from the germline V gene. The CDR3 has 18 residues. Trimming at V came to 5 bases and at J to 5 bases, leaving 17 bases not matched to a gene. The sequenced part of the CDR3 DNA is TGTGCCAGCAGCCGAACGCAAATACAGGGGAGTGGGACCGGGGAG. It encodes CASSRTQIQGSGTGE. The CDR3 in its entirety is CASSRTQIQGSGTGELFF.

Points on this clone: The CDR3 extends 3 residues past the end of the read, so its final part is completed from the germline J gene. V and J are TRBV4-1 and TRBJ2-5; maybe TRBD2 (7 bases). V was clipped by 2 bases and J by 0 bases, with 13 bases between them. The CDR3 totals 16 residues. CDR1 and CDR2 (germline): MGHRA, YSYEKL. The CDR3: CASSQSEGGYQETQYF. The CDR3 bases that were read are TGCGCCAGCAGCCAATCCGAGGGGGGGTACCAAGAGACC.

In regard to this clone: Read coverage stops 3 residues before the CDR3 terminus; the germline J gene supplies the remainder. This chain joins TRBV6-2 or TRBV6-3 and TRBJ2-2; D is ambiguous. Trimming took off 4 bases at V and 3 bases at J, with 9 bases between the two ends. The CDR3 consists of 14 residues. Per the germline V gene, CDR1 is MNHEY and CDR2 is SVGEGT. The CDR3 region is CASSSSPYTGELFF. The covered CDR3 bases are TGTGCCAGCAGTTCTTCCCCCTACACCGGGGAG.

CDR3 amino acids: CASSLGQNNEQFF. The sequenced CDR3 bases are TGTGCCAGTAGTCTGGGACAAAACAATGAG. The chain links TRBV19 to TRBJ2-1, with a weak D call TRBD1 (6 bases). With the read ending 3 residues before the CDR3 end, the germline J gene is used to fill in that end. CDR1 LNHDA and CDR2 SQIVND come from the germline V gene (reference sequence). This CDR3 contains 13 residues. V was clipped by 5 bases and J by 5 bases, with 10 bases between them.

Here the CDR3 reads CSVSLGGREQYF. The covered CDR3 bases are TGCAGCGTTTCCCTGGGGGGGCGCGAG. The chain employs TRBV29-1 and TRBJ2-7; the D gene is possibly TRBD2 (7 bases). Coverage ceases 3 residues before the CDR3 finishes, and the germline J gene fills in the end. CDR3 length equals 12 residues. Per germline, CDR1 SQVTM and CDR2 ANQGSEA. Trimming removed 5 bases at V and 6 bases at J, with 14 bases between.

A remark on this clone: Read sequence stops 3 residues before the CDR3 end, and the germline J gene provides the missing end. The chain employs TRBV11-2 and TRBJ2-3; the D is unclear. The CDR3 covers 13 residues. Trimming removed 5 bases at V and 4 bases at J, with 10 bases between. Germline CDR1 and CDR2: SGHAT and FQNNGV. Here the CDR3 reads CASSLQVPDTQYF. CDR3 DNA (partial): TGTGCCAGCAGCCTTCAGGTGCCAGATACG.